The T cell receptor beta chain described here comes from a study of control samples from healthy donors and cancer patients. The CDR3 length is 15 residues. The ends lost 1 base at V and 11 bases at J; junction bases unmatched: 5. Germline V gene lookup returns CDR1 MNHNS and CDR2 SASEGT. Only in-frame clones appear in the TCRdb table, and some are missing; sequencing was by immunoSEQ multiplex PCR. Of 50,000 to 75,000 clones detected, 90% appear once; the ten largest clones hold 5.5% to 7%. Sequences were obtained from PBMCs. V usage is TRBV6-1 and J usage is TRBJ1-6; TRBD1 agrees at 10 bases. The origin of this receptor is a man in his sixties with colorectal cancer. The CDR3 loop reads CASSEGQGASTPLHF. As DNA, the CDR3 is TGTGCCAGCAGTGAAGGACAGGGGGCTTCCACACCCCTCCACTTT.